The 4 T cell receptor beta chains below all came from one sample that was sequenced in a study of graft-versus-host responses after intestinal transplantation (dated by TCRdb to the early 2020s). The sample's time point label is to be understood as: cells obtained before transplantation from donor or recipient. No antigen has been assigned to these receptors. The library was produced with the immunoSEQ multiplex PCR assay. TCRdb carries this immuneACCESS record with in-frame sequences only. Its versions omit some clonotypes, under half of them owing to an unresolved V gene in the studies checked, with the rest unexplained. Recorded for this sample are about 110,000 clones; around 93% of them occurred a single time. The ten largest clonotypes hold about 0.51% of the sample. Specimen: unstimulated CD8+ T cells sorted from spleen or lymph node cells, collected before intestinal transplant. Source of these receptors: a human donor who received an intestinal transplant.

The gene calls are TRBV15 and TRBJ2-3; 11 bases agree with TRBD2. CDR3 length equals 14 residues. V lost 3 bases and J lost 6; bases outside the gene matches: 2. Germline V CDR1 and CDR2: LNHNV, YYDKDF (reference sequence). CDR3 region: CATSSTSGSDTQYF. CDR3 nucleotides: TGTGCCACCAGCAGCACTAGCGGGAGTGATACGCAGTATTTT. Full variable domain (outside the CDR3, taken from reference TRBV15 and TRBJ2-3): DAMVIQNPRYQVTQFGKPVTLSCSQTLNHNVMYWYQQKSSQAPKLLFHYYDKDFNNEADTPDNFQSRRPNTSFCFLDIRSPGLGDTAMYLCATSSTSGSDTQYFGPGTRLTVL.

This chain connects TRBV19 to TRBJ2-1; tentative D call: TRBD2 (6 bases). CDR1 is LNHDA and CDR2 is SQIVND in the germline V gene (reference sequence). Trimming took off 7 bases at V and 4 bases at J, with 17 bases between the two ends. This CDR3 region has 15 residues. In nucleotides, the CDR3 is TGTGCCAGTATGGGAGGAGATAGATCTTACAATGAGCAGTTCTTC. This translates into CASMGGDRSYNEQFF.

The chain recombines TRBV6-5 with TRBJ1-1, with D possibly TRBD1 on 6 matching bases. The CDR3 is 13 residues long. Germline V gives CDR1 MNHEY, CDR2 SVGAGI. Between the trimmed V and J ends, which lost 7 bases and 0 bases, there was a span of 9 bases. The CDR3 protein is CASTRGVNTEAFF. In nucleotides, the CDR3 is TGTGCCAGCACTAGGGGGGTGAACACTGAAGCTTTCTTT.

V usage is TRBV9 and J usage is TRBJ2-3, with D uncertain. Germline loops: CDR1 SGDLS, CDR2 YYNGEE. V was cut by 0 bases and J by 4 bases, with 12 bases left in between. This CDR3 spans 15 amino acids. The DNA for the CDR3 is TGTGCCAGCAGCGTAGCTGGGGTAGCCGCAGATACGCAGTATTTT. As protein: CASSVAGVAADTQYF.